This T cell receptor (beta chain) derives from a study of blood T cell repertoires in COVID-19. Sequencing used immunoSEQ multiplex PCR; TCRdb keeps in-frame clones, though not all of them. The sample contains some 120,000 clones, roughly 85% of which appear only once. The clonotype originates from a woman of 80 years or more with acute or convalescent COVID-19. Sequencing used peripheral blood.

CDR3 in amino acids: CASSAAPGQGNTEAFF. The CDR3 bases are TGTGCCAGCAGCGCGGCACCGGGACAGGGAAACACTGAAGCTTTCTTT. The chain couples TRBV2 to TRBJ1-1; TRBD1 aligns across 9 bases. This CDR3 has 16 residues. V lost 6 bases to trimming and J lost 2 bases; unmatched junction nucleotides: 10. Germline values: CDR1 SNHLY, CDR2 FYNNEI. Looking up the rest from reference TRBV2 and TRBJ1-1 gives the full variable domain: EPEVTQTPSHQVTQMGQEVILRCVPISNHLYFYWYRQILGQKVEFLVSFYNNEISEKSEIFDDQFSVERPDGSNFTLKIRSTKLEDSAMYFCASSAAPGQGNTEAFFGQGTRLTVV.